The clone carrying this T cell receptor beta chain was seen more than once but under ten times. Its antigen is not identified. Germline CDR1 is SEHNR and CDR2 is FQNEAQ (reference sequence). The V and J ends lost 1 base and 3 bases respectively, with 13 bases between them. The CDR3 runs 15 residues. The sample belongs to a study of tumor and adjacent non-tumor tissue in lung cancer. Study-wide context: Samples averaged approximately 3.9 million productive TCRbeta reads each. General study results and limits: Tumor tissue had significantly higher TCR diversity than normal lung.

TCRbeta libraries were built with three rounds of nested PCR, modified from ARM-PCR. TCRdb used MiXCR to reprocess the multiplex PCR reads, holding one entry per CDR3 protein. Among tens of thousands of distinct CDR3 sequences, 55% to 70% were seen once, and the ten largest hold 20%. The template was RNA from unsorted bulk tissue. Donors were chemotherapy-naive, newly diagnosed lung cancer surgical patients in China, August–November 2014. The sequence derives from a man in his fifties or sixties with non-small cell lung cancer. J is TRBJ2-7 and V is TRBV7-9; the D is unclear. The source material was lung tumor tissue. As DNA, the CDR3 is TGTGCCAGCAGCTTAGGTGAAAAGACACTCTACGAGCAGTACTTC. It translates to CASSLGEKTLYEQYF. The full variable domain, in which reference TRBV7-9 and TRBJ2-7 provide the parts outside the CDR3, is DTGVSQNPRHKITKRGQNVTFRCDPISEHNRLYWYRQTLGQGPEFLTYFQNEAQLEKSRLLSDRFSAERPKGSFSTLEIQRTEQGDSAMYLCASSLGEKTLYEQYFGPGTRLTVT.